This T cell receptor beta chain was recovered during a study of response to subunit inactivated influenza vaccine. Broader study findings: After each seasonal influenza vaccination, few new T cells are recruited, the authors suggested.

Details on this clonotype: Its antigen is undetermined.

Germline V CDR1 and CDR2: SEHNR, FQNEAQ (reference sequence). Deletions cut 5 bases from V and 9 bases from J, with 23 bases between. The CDR3 is made up of 16 amino acids. TCRdb passed the RT-PCR reads through MiXCR, listing each CDR3 protein once. The repertoire holds 600,000 to 700,000 distinct CDR3 sequences, with 12% to 15% as singletons. The receptor was derived from a man aged 45-65 years who received an inactivated influenza vaccine. The rearrangement links TRBV7-9 to TRBJ2-1, with D possibly matching TRBD1 (7 bases). The sequencing used PBMCs from blood, collected around two weeks before vaccination. CDR3 residues: CASSKPQGEDVGEQFF. The CDR3, as DNA: TGTGCCAGCAGCAAACCGCAGGGGGAGGACGTCGGTGAGCAGTTCTTC. The full variable domain, completed using reference TRBV7-9 and TRBJ2-1, is DTGVSQNPRHKITKRGQNVTFRCDPISEHNRLYWYRQTLGQGPEFLTYFQNEAQLEKSRLLSDRFSAERPKGSFSTLEIQRTEQGDSAMYLCASSKPQGEDVGEQFFGPGTRLTVL.